The 23 T cell receptor beta chains in this list originate from one sample, sequenced in a study of spatial heterogeneity in lung cancer. Notes on the study in general: Mutation tallies in tumors tracked expanded intratumoral alpha and beta TCR counts.

No antigen has been identified for these receptors. The time point was: sample taken at primary tumor resection. Each CDR3 protein gets one entry after TCRdb re-called the 5' RACE reads with MiXCR. The sample holds several thousand distinct CDR3 sequences; around 13% are singletons and the top ten take roughly a tenth. The source material was lung tumor tissue, sampled at surgery. Receptors were obtained from a female donor with early-stage non-small cell lung cancer.

In its sample, this clonotype is large. V gene TRBV23-1 combines with J gene TRBJ2-1, with 7 bases that match TRBD1. TRBV23-1 is flagged as an ORF with uncertain function. Unmatched junction bases numbered 10, after V lost 6 bases and J lost 2 bases. This CDR3 has 16 residues. CDR3 region: CASSLHRGRAYNEQFF. The CDR3 DNA reads as TGCGCCAGCAGCCTTCACAGGGGCAGGGCCTACAATGAGCAGTTCTTC.

The chain employs TRBV7-9 and TRBJ2-3; 13 bases are shared with TRBD2. Trimming cost V 4 bases and J 4 bases; bases outside gene matches: 5. Germline V gene lookup returns CDR1 SEHNR and CDR2 FQNEAQ (reference sequence). There are 16 residues in the CDR3. The CDR3 reads CASSSGLAGVADTQYF. The CDR3 nucleotides read TGTGCCAGCAGCTCCGGACTAGCGGGGGTGGCAGATACGCAGTATTTT.

This clonotype qualifies as large. The rearrangement links TRBV3-1 to TRBJ2-7; D is possibly TRBD1 (5 bases). CDR1 and CDR2 (germline): LGHDT, YNNKEL (reference sequence). Trimming removed 2 bases at V and 9 bases at J, with 23 bases between. The CDR3 is 16 residues long. Here the CDR3 reads CASSQWAKQDVAGQYF. The DNA for the CDR3 is TGTGCCAGCAGCCAATGGGCCAAACAGGATGTCGCCGGGCAGTACTTC.

This clonotype rates as large. The gene calls are TRBV4-1 and TRBJ2-7; possible D gene TRBD1, 6 bases. The CDR3 is 15 amino acids. Germline lookup yields CDR1 MGHRA and CDR2 YSYEKL. The V end was cut by 1 base, the J end by 3 bases, with 13 bases between. The CDR3 sequence: CASSQGLTGNYEQYF. CDR3 DNA sequence: TGCGCCAGCAGCCAAGGTCTGACAGGTAACTACGAGCAGTACTTC.

This clonotype qualifies as medium-sized (0.01 to 0.1%). This chain links TRBV5-4 with TRBJ1-5; D not certain. The germline V gene encodes CDR1 SGHNT and CDR2 YYREEE (reference sequence). The CDR3 runs 12 residues. The V end lost 0 bases, the J end lost 6 bases, and 4 bases lay between the germline ends. The CDR3 DNA follows: TGTGCCAGCAGCTTGGACTCTCAGCCCCAGCATTTT. Its protein product is CASSLDSQPQHF.

This clonotype occurred once. CDR3 bases: TGTGCCAGCAGTTCTCAACGATCGACTCGAACCGTAGAAGCTTTCTTT. This translates into CASSSQRSTRTVEAFF. The chain carries TRBV27 and TRBJ1-1, with no clear D. CDR1 and CDR2 (germline): MNHEY, SMNVEV (reference sequence). This CDR3 contains 16 residues. With 4 bases removed from V and 8 bases from J, the gap between germline ends came to 23 bases.

This clonotype rates as medium-sized. CDR3 residues: CASSPWTGKSSYEQYF. The DNA of the CDR3 is TGTGCCAGCAGCCCCTGGACAGGGAAAAGCTCCTACGAGCAGTACTTC. This chain links TRBV7-9 with TRBJ2-7, with 8 positions matching TRBD1. V shed 5 bases and J 0 bases; nucleotides not matched to a gene: 9. Germline CDR1 reads SEHNR; CDR2 reads FQNEAQ (reference sequence). The CDR3 runs 16 residues. The full variable domain, with the rest looked up from reference TRBV7-9 and TRBJ2-7, is DTGVSQNPRHKITKRGQNVTFRCDPISEHNRLYWYRQTLGQGPEFLTYFQNEAQLEKSRLLSDRFSAERPKGSFSTLEIQRTEQGDSAMYLCASSPWTGKSSYEQYFGPGTRLTVT.

Relative to its sample, this clonotype is medium-sized. The CDR3 DNA reads TGTGCCACCAGTGCGGCTAGCGGAGTACCCAGCACAGATACGCAGTATTTT. Its protein is CATSAASGVPSTDTQYF. The chain couples TRBV24-1 to TRBJ2-3; 7 bases match TRBD2. The CDR3 is 17 residues long. Germline-derived CDR1 and CDR2 are KGHDR and SFDVKD. V was pared by 5 bases and J by 0 bases, with 10 bases of the junction left unmatched.

This clonotype was observed many times. The chain carries TRBV11-2 and TRBJ1-2; tentative D call: TRBD1 (6 bases). This CDR3 comprises 16 residues. Germline loops: CDR1 SGHAT, CDR2 FQNNGV. V lost 4 bases, J lost 4 bases, and 19 bases lay in between. Here the CDR3 reads CASSSPGRGKSYGYTF. The CDR3 nucleotides read TGTGCCAGCAGCTCCCCGGGCAGGGGAAAGAGCTATGGCTACACCTTC.

This clonotype ranks as medium-sized. The gene calls are TRBV14 and TRBJ2-7, with D perhaps TRBD1 (6 bases). Trimming stripped 5 bases from V and 3 bases from J, with 11 bases between. The CDR3 spans 13 residues. The germline V gene has CDR1 SGHDN and CDR2 FVKESK. The CDR3 sequence is CASSSGQSYEQYF. CDR3 coding DNA: TGTGCCAGCAGCTCCGGACAGAGCTACGAGCAGTACTTC.

The table lists this clonotype with many counts. In DNA form, the CDR3 reads TGCGCCAGCTCCAGTAACACTGAAGCTTTCTTT. Its translation: CASSSNTEAFF. The chain joins TRBV5-1 to TRBJ1-1, with D unresolved. Looked up from germline, CDR1 is SGHRS and CDR2 is YFSETQ. The V end lost 7 bases, the J end lost 2 bases, and 6 bases lay between the germline ends. The CDR3 sequence is 11 residues long.

This chain connects TRBV5-1 to TRBJ2-1; either TRBD1 or TRBD2 may fit D (5 bases each). CDR3 size: 16 residues. CDR1 and CDR2 from the germline V gene are SGHRS and YFSETQ. The ends were cut back, 1 base at V and 5 bases at J, with 16 bases in the middle. Written as DNA, the CDR3 is TGCGCCAGCAGCTTGTTCGGGCCGGGACCAAACAATGAGCAGTTCTTC. It encodes CASSLFGPGPNNEQFF. Filled out from reference TRBV5-1 and TRBJ2-1, the complete variable domain reads KAGVTQTPRYLIKTRGQQVTLSCSPISGHRSVSWYQQTPGQGLQFLFEYFSETQRNKGNFPGRFSGRQFSNSRSEMNVSTLELGDSALYLCASSLFGPGPNNEQFFGPGTRLTVL.

This chain's CDR3 is CASSSGAGGTEAFF. The CDR3 region has the DNA TGCGCCAGCAGCTCGGGCGCAGGGGGGACTGAAGCTTTCTTT. This chain uses TRBV5-1 with TRBJ1-1; 7 bases fit TRBD1. This CDR3 comprises 14 residues. The germline V gene has CDR1 SGHRS and CDR2 YFSETQ. Losses at the gene ends were 3 bases for V and 5 bases for J; bases not matched to a gene: 7. Drawing the rest from reference TRBV5-1 and TRBJ1-1, the complete variable domain is KAGVTQTPRYLIKTRGQQVTLSCSPISGHRSVSWYQQTPGQGLQFLFEYFSETQRNKGNFPGRFSGRQFSNSRSEMNVSTLELGDSALYLCASSSGAGGTEAFFGQGTRLTVV.

This clonotype was seen once. One base away lies a much larger clone, so this may be a sequencing read error. The CDR3 nucleotides are TGCGCCAGCTCCAATAACACTGAAGCTTTCTTT. It specifies CASSNNTEAFF. The chain uses TRBV5-1 and TRBJ1-1, with D hard to call. CDR1 is SGHRS, CDR2 YFSETQ, per germline. This CDR3 region has 11 residues. Trimming took 7 bases from V and 2 from J, leaving 6 bases between them.

By share, this clonotype ranks as medium-sized. V and J are TRBV5-4 and TRBJ2-7; 8 bases match TRBD1. V lost 2 bases and J lost 5; bases outside the gene matches: 9. Germline-derived CDR1 and CDR2 are SGHNT and YYREEE (reference sequence). CDR3 length equals 15 residues. CDR3 region: CASSLSTTGAHEQYF. The CDR3 DNA reads TGTGCCAGCAGCTTATCAACGACAGGGGCCCACGAGCAGTACTTC. The full variable domain, with the rest looked up from reference TRBV5-4 and TRBJ2-7, is ETGVTQSPTHLIKTRGQQVTLRCSSQSGHNTVSWYQQALGQGPQFIFQYYREEENGRGNFPPRFSGLQFPNYSSELNVNALELDDSALYLCASSLSTTGAHEQYFGPGTRLTVT.

Note on this clonotype: A read error may account for a junction end that differs from germline. In DNA, the CDR3 is TGCGCCAGCAGTGACCTAGCGGGGGGGCCTAGCACAGATACGCAGTATTTT. It codes for CASSDLAGGPSTDTQYF. The rearrangement joins TRBV10-3 to TRBJ2-3; 12 nucleotides match TRBD2. In germline, CDR1 is ENHRY, CDR2 SYGVKD. CDR3 length: 17 amino acids.

The chain uses TRBV13 and TRBJ1-1; D is unresolved. The CDR3 loop spans 13 amino acids. V was clipped by 3 bases and J by 3 bases, with 8 bases between them. Germline lookup yields CDR1 PRHDT and CDR2 FYEKMQ (reference sequence). CDR3 residues: CASSLTQHTEAFF. The CDR3 DNA reads as TGTGCCAGCAGCTTGACACAGCACACTGAAGCTTTCTTT.

This clonotype was found many times. This chain links TRBV28 with TRBJ2-1; 8 nucleotides line up with TRBD2. This CDR3 is 16 amino acids long. Germline V gene sequence: CDR1 MDHEN, CDR2 SYDVKM. With V trimmed by 5 bases and J by 2 bases, 8 bases remained unmatched. The CDR3 bases are TGTGCCAGCAGTAGCCTCGGGGGGGCCACCTACAATGAGCAGTTCTTC. Translation: CASSSLGGATYNEQFF.

This clonotype is medium-sized in the sample. The rearrangement joins TRBV3-1 to TRBJ2-7; D is uncertain. The CDR3 spans 11 residues. Trimming took 4 bases from V and 5 from J, leaving 6 bases between them. Germline CDR1 and CDR2: LGHDT and YNNKEL (reference sequence). CDR3 DNA sequence: TGTGCCAGCAGCCGTAATGACGAGCAGTACTTC. Protein product: CASSRNDEQYF.

This clonotype came up many times. J is TRBJ2-1 and V is TRBV5-5; D is perhaps TRBD1 or TRBD2 (5 bases each). V was trimmed by 3 bases and J by 6 bases, leaving 16 bases between them. The CDR3 totals 15 residues. CDR1 and CDR2 from the germline V gene are SGHKS and YYEKEE (reference sequence). CDR3 in DNA: TGTGCCAGCAGCTCTACCGGGACCTCTTCCAATGAGCAGTTCTTC. The encoded protein is CASSSTGTSSNEQFF.

By share, this clonotype counts as medium-sized. The chain recombines TRBV19 with TRBJ1-5, with D unresolved. The CDR3 has 12 residues. The V end was cut by 2 bases, the J end by 1 base, with 0 bases between. Germline lookup yields CDR1 LNHDA and CDR2 SQIVND (reference sequence). CDR3 bases: TGTGCCAGTAGTATAAGCAATCAGCCCCAGCATTTT. It translates to CASSISNQPQHF.

By share, this clonotype counts as medium-sized (0.01 to 0.1%). CDR3 sequence reads: CASQTGETEAFF. The CDR3 nucleotides read TGTGCCAGCCAGACAGGGGAAACTGAAGCTTTCTTT. This rearrangement joins TRBV30 to TRBJ1-1, with 8 bases matching TRBD1. Losses at the gene ends were 8 bases for V and 5 bases for J; bases not matched to a gene: 7. Germline CDR1 is GTSNPN and CDR2 is SVGIG (reference sequence). CDR3 length: 12 amino acids.

This clonotype counts as medium-sized. The CDR3 DNA sequence: TGTGCCACCAGTGCACGGACAAATGAAAAACTGTTTTTT. Translation: CATSARTNEKLFF. V usage is TRBV24-1 and J usage is TRBJ1-4, with D possibly TRBD1 on 5 matching bases. Germline V gene sequence: CDR1 KGHDR, CDR2 SFDVKD. This CDR3 region has 13 residues. V lost 5 bases, J lost 5 bases, and 8 bases lay in between.